Detailed here is one TCR beta chain. Its antigen is not identified. The sample belongs to a study of T cell repertoires in cytomegalovirus infection. Study at large: It was the public TCR beta signatures that indicated both CMV infection and matching HLA type.

TCRdb ran MiXCR on the reads and lists one entry per CDR3 protein. The sample gives 150,000 or so distinct CDR3 sequences, over 30% of which show up once; roughly half is in the top ten. The V and J ends lost 4 bases and 4 bases respectively, with 13 bases between them. This CDR3 spans 14 amino acids. Germline-derived CDR1 and CDR2 are MNHEY and SVGEGT. The TCR originated in a human donor in good health (CMV status not recorded). Some clones in this sample may be carry-over from other donors' samples. The V and J genes are TRBV6-2 or TRBV6-3 and TRBJ1-2; the D is unclear. The input for sequencing was CD8+ T cells from cultured PBMCs, taken from culture after CMV antigen stimulation. This CDR3 reads CASSSGSMFYGYTF. DNA for the CDR3: TGTGCCAGCAGTTCCGGCAGTATGTTCTATGGCTACACCTTC.